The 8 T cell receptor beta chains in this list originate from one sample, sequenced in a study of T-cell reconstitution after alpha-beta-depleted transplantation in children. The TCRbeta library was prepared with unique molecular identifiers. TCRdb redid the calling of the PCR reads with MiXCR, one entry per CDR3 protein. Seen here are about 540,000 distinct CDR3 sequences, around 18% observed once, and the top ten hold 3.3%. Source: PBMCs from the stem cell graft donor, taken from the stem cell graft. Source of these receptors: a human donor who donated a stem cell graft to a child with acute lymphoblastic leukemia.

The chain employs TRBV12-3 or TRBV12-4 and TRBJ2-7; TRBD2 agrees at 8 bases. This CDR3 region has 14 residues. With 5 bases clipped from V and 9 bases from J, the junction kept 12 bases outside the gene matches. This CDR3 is CASSPRTSRLPQYF. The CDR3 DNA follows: TGTGCCAGCAGTCCAAGGACTAGCAGGCTACCGCAGTACTTC.

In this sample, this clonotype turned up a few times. CDR3 in DNA: TGCAGTGCTAGAGCGGGGGGCAGGGCAGGAAACACCATATATTTT. The encoded protein is CSARAGGRAGNTIYF. This chain connects TRBV20-1 to TRBJ1-3; the D gene is possibly TRBD1 (6 bases). The length of the CDR3 is 15 residues. V lost 1 base and J 4 bases, leaving 14 bases between the germline ends. Germline CDR1 reads DFQATT; CDR2 reads SNEGSKA (reference sequence).

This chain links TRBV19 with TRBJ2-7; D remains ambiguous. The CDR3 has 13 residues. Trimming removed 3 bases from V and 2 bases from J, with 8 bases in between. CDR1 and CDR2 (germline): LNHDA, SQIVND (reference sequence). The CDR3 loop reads CASSMSQAYEQYF. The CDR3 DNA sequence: TGTGCCAGTAGTATGAGCCAGGCCTACGAGCAGTACTTC.

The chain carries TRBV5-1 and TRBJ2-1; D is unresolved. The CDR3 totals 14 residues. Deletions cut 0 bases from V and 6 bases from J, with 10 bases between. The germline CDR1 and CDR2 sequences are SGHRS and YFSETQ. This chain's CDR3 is CASSLGGASNEQFF. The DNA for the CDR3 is TGCGCCAGCAGCTTGGGTGGTGCCTCCAATGAGCAGTTCTTC.

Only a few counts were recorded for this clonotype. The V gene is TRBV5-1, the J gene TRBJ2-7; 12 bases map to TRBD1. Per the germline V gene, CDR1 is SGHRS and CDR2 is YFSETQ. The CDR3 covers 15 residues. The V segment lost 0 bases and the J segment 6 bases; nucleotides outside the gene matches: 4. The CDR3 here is CASSLGGTGGFEQYF. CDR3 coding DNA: TGCGCCAGCAGCTTGGGAGGGACAGGGGGCTTCGAGCAGTACTTC.

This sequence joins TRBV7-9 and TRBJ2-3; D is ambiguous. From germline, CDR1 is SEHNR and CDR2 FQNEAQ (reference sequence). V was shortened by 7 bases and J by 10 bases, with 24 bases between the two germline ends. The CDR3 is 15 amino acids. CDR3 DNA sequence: TGTGCCAGCACCTCCTCCGGCGCAGGTCCAGTTCCGCAGTATTTT. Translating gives CASTSSGAGPVPQYF.

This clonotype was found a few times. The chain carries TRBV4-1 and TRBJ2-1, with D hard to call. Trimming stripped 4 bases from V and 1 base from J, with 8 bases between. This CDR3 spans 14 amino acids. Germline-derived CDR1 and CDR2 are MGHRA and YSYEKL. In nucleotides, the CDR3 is TGCGCCAGCAGCCCCATCGGGTCCTACAATGAGCAGTTCTTC. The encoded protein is CASSPIGSYNEQFF.

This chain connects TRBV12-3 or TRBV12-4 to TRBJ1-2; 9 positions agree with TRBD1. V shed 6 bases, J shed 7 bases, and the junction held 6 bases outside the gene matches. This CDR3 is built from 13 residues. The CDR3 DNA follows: TGTGCCAGCAGGGGGACAGGGATGCCTGGCTACACCTTC. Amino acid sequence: CASRGTGMPGYTF.